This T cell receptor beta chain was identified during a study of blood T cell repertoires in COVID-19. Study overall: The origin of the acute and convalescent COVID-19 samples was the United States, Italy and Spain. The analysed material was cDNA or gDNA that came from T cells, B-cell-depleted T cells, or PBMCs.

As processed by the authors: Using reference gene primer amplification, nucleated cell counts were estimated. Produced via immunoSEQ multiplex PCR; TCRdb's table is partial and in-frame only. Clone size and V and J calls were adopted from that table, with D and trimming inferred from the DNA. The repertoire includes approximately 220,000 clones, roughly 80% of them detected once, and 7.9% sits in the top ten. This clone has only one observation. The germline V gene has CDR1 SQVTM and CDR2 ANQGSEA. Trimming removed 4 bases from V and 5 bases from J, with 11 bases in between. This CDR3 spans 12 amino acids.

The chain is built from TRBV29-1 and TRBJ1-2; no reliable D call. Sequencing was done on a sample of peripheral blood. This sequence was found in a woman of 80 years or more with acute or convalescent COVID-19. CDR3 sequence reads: CSVGDISYGYTF. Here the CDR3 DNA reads TGCAGCGTTGGTGACATCTCGTATGGCTACACCTTC. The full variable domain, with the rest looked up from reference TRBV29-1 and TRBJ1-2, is SAVISQKPSRDICQRGTSLTIQCQVDSQVTMMFWYRQQPGQSLTLIATANQGSEATYESGFVIDKFPISRPNLTFSTLTVSNMSPEDSSIYLCSVGDISYGYTFGSGTRLTVV.